Below are 6 T cell receptor beta chains sequenced from a single sample in a study of Graves' ophthalmopathy and Graves' hyperthyroidism. The authors amplified TCR beta CDR3 regions from RNA transcripts. An opening RT-PCR round employed HTBI primers and preceded a second-round multiplex PCR. Each CDR3 protein gets one entry after TCRdb re-called the multiplex PCR reads with MiXCR. The profile shows around 670,000 distinct CDR3 sequences, approximately 40% of them singletons. Source material: peripheral blood. These receptors were taken from an adult man with Graves' ophthalmopathy.

With respect to this clonotype: The conserved final phenylalanine or tryptophan is absent from the CDR3, which likely points to a read error. The rearrangement links TRBV5-1 to TRBJ2-7; the D is unclear. Between the trimmed V and J ends, which lost 2 bases and 2 bases, there was a span of 11 bases. CDR1 is SGHRS, CDR2 YFSETQ, per germline. The CDR3 contains 14 residues. The CDR3 DNA sequence: TGCGCCAGCAGCTTTGGATCAGGAACCTACGAGCAGTACCTC. It is translated as CASSFGSGTYEQYL.

This clonotype has ten or more counts. The chain combines TRBV15 with TRBJ2-5, with a tentative D call TRBD2 (5 bases). The V gene's germline CDR1 is LNHNV and CDR2 YYDKDF (reference sequence). V was pared by 0 bases and J by 4 bases, with 12 bases between. The length of the CDR3 is 15 residues. The CDR3: CATSRETIGGETQYF. The CDR3 DNA reads TGTGCCACCAGCAGAGAAACAATCGGAGGAGAGACCCAGTACTTC.

This chain's CDR3 is CASSSSRTGGFEQYF. For the CDR3, the DNA is TGTGCCAGCAGTTCCTCCCGAACAGGGGGTTTCGAGCAGTACTTC. The chain carries TRBV2 and TRBJ2-7; 8 positions match TRBD1. Germline lookup yields CDR1 SNHLY and CDR2 FYNNEI. The CDR3 extends over 15 amino acids. After removal of 5 bases from V and 6 bases from J, the junction contained 12 bases not matched to a gene.

J is TRBJ1-2 and V is TRBV5-1; 8 nucleotides agree with TRBD1. CDR3 size: 16 residues. V shed 3 bases and J 6 bases; nucleotides not matched to a gene: 13. The germline gives CDR1 SGHRS, CDR2 YFSETQ. CDR3 nucleotide sequence: TGCGCCAGCAGCTGGGACAGGCGAAAACTGGAGAATGGCTACACCTTC. Translation: CASSWDRRKLENGYTF. Full variable domain (remainder filled in from reference TRBV5-1 and TRBJ1-2): KAGVTQTPRYLIKTRGQQVTLSCSPISGHRSVSWYQQTPGQGLQFLFEYFSETQRNKGNFPGRFSGRQFSNSRSEMNVSTLELGDSALYLCASSWDRRKLENGYTFGSGTRLTVV.

This clonotype was seen a few times. This clone may be a read error of a much larger clone one base away. The chain uses TRBV10-3 and TRBJ1-5; D call uncertain. The CDR3 has 16 residues. Germline V gene data show CDR1 as ENHRY and CDR2 as SYGVKD. CDR3 in DNA: TGTGCCATCAGTGAGCGTCAGGATTATGGCAATCGGCCCCAGCATTTT. Protein: CAISERQDYGNRPQHF.

The V and J genes are TRBV28 and TRBJ1-1; no reliable D call. The CDR3 spans 18 residues. Germline V gives CDR1 MDHEN, CDR2 SYDVKM. The ends were cut back, 5 bases at V and 0 bases at J, with 22 bases in the middle. The DNA for the CDR3 is TGTGCCAGCAGTCCCACCATAATACGACGGATCATGAACACTGAAGCTTTCTTT. It codes for CASSPTIIRRIMNTEAFF.